This record covers a single T cell receptor beta chain. The data are from a study of T cell changes during pregnancy in multiple sclerosis. The CDR3 totals 14 residues. V dropped 0 bases and J dropped 4 bases, with 9 bases sitting between them. Germline CDR1 reads MNHEY; CDR2 reads SVGAGI. Some clones are missing from TCRdb's copy, which holds only in-frame ones; the method was immunoSEQ multiplex PCR. The data show 80,000 to 100,000 clones, over 80% seen once. This clonotype was sampled from a female donor with multiple sclerosis, enrolled in a pregnancy study. The genes are TRBV6-5 and TRBJ1-1; D unresolved. The starting material was peripheral blood, obtained in the first trimester of pregnancy. The CDR3 nucleotides are TGTGCCAGCAGTTACTCAGGAGGGATCACTGAAGCTTTCTTT. Its protein product is CASSYSGGITEAFF.